The clone carrying this TCR beta chain was picked up one time. Its antigen is unidentified. In the same sample, other DNA sequences code for this CDR3. The protocol was immunoSEQ multiplex PCR, while the TCRdb copy is restricted to in-frame clones and leaves out a portion. The sample yields about 84,000 clones, approximately 85% seen once. The sample belongs to a study of T cell responses to AZD1222 COVID-19 vaccine. The analysis combined second doses at about 4 or about 12 weeks. Study observations and caveats: In all cases, repertoires were sampled only after the peak T cell response.

The sequence was obtained from an adult who received the AZD1222 COVID-19 vaccine. The sequenced sample was peripheral blood, obtained 28 days after the second AZD1222 dose.

The CDR3 here is CASSEGGLYEQYF. Written as DNA, the CDR3 is TGTGCCAGCAGTGAGGGGGGGCTCTACGAGCAGTACTTC. The V and J genes are TRBV2 and TRBJ2-7; D is perhaps TRBD2 (7 bases). The CDR3 loop spans 13 amino acids. Germline values: CDR1 SNHLY, CDR2 FYNNEI. The V and J ends lost 3 bases and 3 bases respectively, with 9 bases between them.